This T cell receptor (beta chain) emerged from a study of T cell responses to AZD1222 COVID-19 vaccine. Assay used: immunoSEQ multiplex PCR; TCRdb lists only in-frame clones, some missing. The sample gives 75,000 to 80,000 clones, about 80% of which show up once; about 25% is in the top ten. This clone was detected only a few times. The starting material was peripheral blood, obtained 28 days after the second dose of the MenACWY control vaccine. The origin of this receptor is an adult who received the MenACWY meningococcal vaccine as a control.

CDR3 residues: CASEEGTDQPQHF. The CDR3 bases are TGTGCCAGCGAAGAGGGGACGGATCAGCCCCAGCATTTT. The rearrangement uses TRBV5-6 and TRBJ1-5; TRBD1 might be the D (5 bases). The germline V and J ends were trimmed by 7 bases and 5 bases, with 13 bases remaining between them. Germline CDR1 reads SGHDT; CDR2 reads YYEEEE. The CDR3 consists of 13 residues.